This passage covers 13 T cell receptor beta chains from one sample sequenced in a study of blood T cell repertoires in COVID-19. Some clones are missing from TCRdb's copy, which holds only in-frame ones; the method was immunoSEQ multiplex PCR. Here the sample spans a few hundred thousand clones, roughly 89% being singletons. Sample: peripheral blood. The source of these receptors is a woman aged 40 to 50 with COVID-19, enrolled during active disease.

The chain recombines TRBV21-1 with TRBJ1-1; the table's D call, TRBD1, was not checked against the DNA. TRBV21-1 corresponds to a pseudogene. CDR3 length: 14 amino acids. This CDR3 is CASRTGGQSTEAFF. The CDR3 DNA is TGTGCCAGCAGAACAGGGGGTCAGTCCACTGAAGCTTTCTTT.

DNA for the CDR3: TGTGCCAGCAGTTTATGGGGCAGATGGGCATCCTACGAGCAGTACTTC. It is translated as CASSLWGRWASYEQYF. The chain combines TRBV27 with TRBJ2-7, with D possibly matching TRBD1 (5 bases). Germline values: CDR1 MNHEY, CDR2 SMNVEV (reference sequence). V lost 1 base and J lost 1, with 14 bases in between. CDR3 length equals 16 residues.

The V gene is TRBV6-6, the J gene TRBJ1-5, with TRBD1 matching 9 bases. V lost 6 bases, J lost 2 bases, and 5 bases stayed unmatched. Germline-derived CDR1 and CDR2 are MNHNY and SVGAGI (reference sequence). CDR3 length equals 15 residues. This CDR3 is CASRPGQGGNQPQHF. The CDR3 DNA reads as TGTGCCAGCAGGCCGGGACAGGGTGGCAATCAGCCCCAGCATTTT.

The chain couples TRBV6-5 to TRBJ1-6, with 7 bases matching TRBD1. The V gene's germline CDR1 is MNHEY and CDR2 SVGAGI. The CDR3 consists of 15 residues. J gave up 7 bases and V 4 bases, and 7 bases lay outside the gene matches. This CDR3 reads CASSSDRVQNSPLHF. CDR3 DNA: TGTGCCAGCAGTTCCGACAGGGTTCAGAATTCACCCCTCCACTTT.

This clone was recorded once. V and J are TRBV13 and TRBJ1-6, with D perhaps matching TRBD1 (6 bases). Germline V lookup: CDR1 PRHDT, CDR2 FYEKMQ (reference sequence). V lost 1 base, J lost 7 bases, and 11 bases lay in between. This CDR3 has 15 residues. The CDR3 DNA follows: TGTGCCAGCAGCTTAGTCGGCAGGGGCAATTCACCCCTCCACTTT. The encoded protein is CASSLVGRGNSPLHF. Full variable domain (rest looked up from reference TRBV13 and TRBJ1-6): AAGVIQSPRHLIKEKRETATLKCYPIPRHDTVYWYQQGPGQDPQFLISFYEKMQSDKGSIPDRFSAQQFSDYHSELNMSSLELGDSALYFCASSLVGRGNSPLHFGNGTRLTVT.

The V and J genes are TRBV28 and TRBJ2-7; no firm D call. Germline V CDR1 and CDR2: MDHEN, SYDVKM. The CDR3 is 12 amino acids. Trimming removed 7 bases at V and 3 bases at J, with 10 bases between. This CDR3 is CASNQNLYEQYF. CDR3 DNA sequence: TGTGCCAGCAACCAGAACCTCTACGAGCAGTACTTC.

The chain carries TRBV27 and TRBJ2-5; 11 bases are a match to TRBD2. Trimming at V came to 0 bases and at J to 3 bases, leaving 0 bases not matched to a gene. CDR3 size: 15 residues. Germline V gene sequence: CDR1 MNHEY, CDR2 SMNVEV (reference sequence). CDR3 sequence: CASSLSGLAEETQYF. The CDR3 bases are TGTGCCAGCAGTTTATCGGGACTAGCGGAAGAGACCCAGTACTTC.

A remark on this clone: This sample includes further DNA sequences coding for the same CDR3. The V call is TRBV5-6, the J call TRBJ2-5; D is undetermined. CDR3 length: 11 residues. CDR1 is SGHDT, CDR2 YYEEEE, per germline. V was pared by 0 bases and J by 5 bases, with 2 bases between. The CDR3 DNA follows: TGTGCCAGCAGCTTGGCGGAGACCCAGTACTTC. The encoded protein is CASSLAETQYF. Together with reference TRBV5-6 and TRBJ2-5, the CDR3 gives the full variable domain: DAGVTQSPTHLIKTRGQQVTLRCSPKSGHDTVSWYQQALGQGPQFIFQYYEEEERQRGNFPDRFSGHQFPNYSSELNVNALLLGDSALYLCASSLAETQYFGPGTRLLVL.

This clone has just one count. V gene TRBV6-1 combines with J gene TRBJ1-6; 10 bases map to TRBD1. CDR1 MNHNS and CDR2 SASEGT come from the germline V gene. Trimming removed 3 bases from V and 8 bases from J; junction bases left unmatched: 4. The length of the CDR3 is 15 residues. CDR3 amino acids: CASSDLGTGDSPLHF. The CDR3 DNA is TGTGCCAGCAGTGACCTCGGGACAGGGGATTCACCCCTCCACTTT.

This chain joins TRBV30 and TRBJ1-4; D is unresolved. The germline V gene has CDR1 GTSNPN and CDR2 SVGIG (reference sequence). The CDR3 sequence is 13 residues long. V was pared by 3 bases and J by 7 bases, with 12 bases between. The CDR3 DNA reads TGTGCCTGGAGATCCGCAAGAGGTGAAAAACTGTTTTTT. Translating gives CAWRSARGEKLFF.

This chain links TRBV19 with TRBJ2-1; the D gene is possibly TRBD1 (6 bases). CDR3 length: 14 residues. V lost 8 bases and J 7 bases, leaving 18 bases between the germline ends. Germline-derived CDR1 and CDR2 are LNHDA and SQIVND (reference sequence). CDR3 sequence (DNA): TGTGCCAGTCGCCATGCAGGGGCTAGGAATGAGCAGTTCTTC. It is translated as CASRHAGARNEQFF.

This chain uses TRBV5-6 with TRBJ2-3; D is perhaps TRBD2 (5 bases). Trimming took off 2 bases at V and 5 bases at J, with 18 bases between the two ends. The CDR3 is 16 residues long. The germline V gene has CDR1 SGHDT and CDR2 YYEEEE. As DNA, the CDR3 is TGTGCCAGCAGCTTTGGGTTTGGCGGGTCGAAAGATACGCAGTATTTT. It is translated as CASSFGFGGSKDTQYF.

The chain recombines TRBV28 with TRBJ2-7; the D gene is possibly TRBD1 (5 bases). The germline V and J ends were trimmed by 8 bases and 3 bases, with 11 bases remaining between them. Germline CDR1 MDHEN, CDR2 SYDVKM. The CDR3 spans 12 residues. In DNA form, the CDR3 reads TGTGCCAGCTGGTCCCAGGGCTACGAGCAGTACTTC. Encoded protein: CASWSQGYEQYF.